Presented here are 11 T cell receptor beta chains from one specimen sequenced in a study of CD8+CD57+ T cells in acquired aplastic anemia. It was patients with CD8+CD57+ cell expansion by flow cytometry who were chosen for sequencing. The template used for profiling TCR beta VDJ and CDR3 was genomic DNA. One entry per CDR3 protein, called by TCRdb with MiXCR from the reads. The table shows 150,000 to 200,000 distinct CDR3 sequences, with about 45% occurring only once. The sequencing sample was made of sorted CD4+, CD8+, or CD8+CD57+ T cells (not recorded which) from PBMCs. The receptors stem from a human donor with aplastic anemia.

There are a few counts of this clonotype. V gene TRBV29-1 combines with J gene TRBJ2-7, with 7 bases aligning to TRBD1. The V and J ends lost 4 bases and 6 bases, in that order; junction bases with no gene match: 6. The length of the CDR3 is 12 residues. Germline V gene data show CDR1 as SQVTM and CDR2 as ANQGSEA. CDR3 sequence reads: CSVGDSTAEQYF. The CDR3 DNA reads TGCAGCGTTGGGGACAGTACGGCCGAGCAGTACTTC.

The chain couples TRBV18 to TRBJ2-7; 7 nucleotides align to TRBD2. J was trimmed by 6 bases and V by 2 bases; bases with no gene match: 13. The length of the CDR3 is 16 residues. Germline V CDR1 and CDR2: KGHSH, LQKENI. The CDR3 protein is CASSPFSGLELGEQYF. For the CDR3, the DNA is TGTGCCAGCTCACCATTCAGTGGACTAGAACTCGGCGAGCAGTACTTC.

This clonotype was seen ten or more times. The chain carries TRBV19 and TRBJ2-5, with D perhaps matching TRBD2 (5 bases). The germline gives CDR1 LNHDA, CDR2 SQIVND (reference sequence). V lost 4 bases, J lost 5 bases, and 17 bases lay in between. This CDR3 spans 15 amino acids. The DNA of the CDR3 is TGTGCCAGTAGTACGCCTAGAGGAGGCCGGGAGACCCAGTACTTC. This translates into CASSTPRGGRETQYF.

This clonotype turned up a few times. CDR3 protein: CASSLKMGGSTDTQYF. The CDR3 coding sequence is TGCGCCAGCAGCTTAAAAATGGGGGGTTCCACAGATACGCAGTATTTT. The chain has TRBV5-1 and TRBJ2-3; a possible D gene is TRBD2 (6 bases). V was trimmed by 2 bases and J by 2 bases, leaving 15 bases between them. The CDR3 has 16 amino acids. Germline CDR1 reads SGHRS; CDR2 reads YFSETQ.

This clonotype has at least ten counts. CDR3 residues: CSVDPFGVPGYQETQYF. CDR3 coding DNA: TGCAGCGTTGACCCCTTTGGGGTGCCTGGTTACCAAGAGACCCAGTACTTC. The J gene is TRBJ2-5, the V gene TRBV29-1, with D hard to call. Germline assignment: CDR1 SQVTM and CDR2 ANQGSEA. V was trimmed by 3 bases and J by 0 bases, leaving 20 bases between them. This CDR3 is 17 amino acids long.

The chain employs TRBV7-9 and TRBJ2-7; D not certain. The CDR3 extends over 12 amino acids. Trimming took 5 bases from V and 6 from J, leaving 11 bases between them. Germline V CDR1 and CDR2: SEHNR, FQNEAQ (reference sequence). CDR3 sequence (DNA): TGTGCCAGCAGCCAAGACACCACCGAGCAGTACTTC. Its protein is CASSQDTTEQYF.

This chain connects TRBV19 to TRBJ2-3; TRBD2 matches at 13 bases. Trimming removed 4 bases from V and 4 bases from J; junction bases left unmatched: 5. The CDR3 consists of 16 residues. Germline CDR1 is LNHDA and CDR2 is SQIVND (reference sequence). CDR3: CASSTTSGRIADTQYF. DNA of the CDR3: TGTGCCAGTAGTACGACTAGCGGGAGGATCGCAGATACGCAGTATTTT.

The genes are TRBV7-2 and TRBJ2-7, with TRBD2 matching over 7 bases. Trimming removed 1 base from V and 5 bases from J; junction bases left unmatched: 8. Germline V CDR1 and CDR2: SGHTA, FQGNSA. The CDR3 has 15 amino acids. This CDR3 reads CASSLVGRGNNEQYF. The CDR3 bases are TGTGCCAGCAGCTTAGTAGGGCGGGGGAACAACGAGCAGTACTTC.

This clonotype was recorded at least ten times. CDR3 in DNA: TGTGCCAGCAGCTACCTGAGGGGACCCGGGGAGCTGTTTTTT. This encodes CASSYLRGPGELFF. The chain employs TRBV2 and TRBJ2-2; D possibly matches TRBD1 or TRBD2 (5 bases each). Germline-derived CDR1 and CDR2 are SNHLY and FYNNEI. The V end was cut by 6 bases, the J end by 6 bases, with 14 bases between. The CDR3 runs 14 residues.

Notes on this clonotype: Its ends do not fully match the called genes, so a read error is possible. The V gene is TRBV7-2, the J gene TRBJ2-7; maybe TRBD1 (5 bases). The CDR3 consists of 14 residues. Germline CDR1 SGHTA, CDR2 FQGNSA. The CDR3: CASSPTAGSGEQYF. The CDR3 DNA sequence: TGCGCCAGCAGCCCCACAGCAGGGTCAGGCGAGCAGTACTTC.

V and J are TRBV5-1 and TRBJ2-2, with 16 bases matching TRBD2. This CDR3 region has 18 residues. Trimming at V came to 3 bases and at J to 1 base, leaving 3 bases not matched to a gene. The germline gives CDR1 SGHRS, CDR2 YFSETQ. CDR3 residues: CASSWGLAGGLNTGELFF. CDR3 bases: TGCGCCAGCAGCTGGGGACTAGCGGGGGGGTTGAACACCGGGGAGCTGTTTTTT.